The clone carrying this T cell receptor beta chain was seen a handful of times. Antigen specificity is unknown. The sample is drawn from a study of blood T cells in healthy people across ages. The CDR3 extends over 15 amino acids. Germline CDR1 and CDR2: SEHNR and FQNEAQ (reference sequence). V dropped 3 bases and J dropped 6; count of bases not matched to a gene: 9. Healthy Caucasians from Russia aged about 6 to 95 served as donors. Then a second PCR, running about 6 to 11 cycles, was carried out with a sample-barcoded 5' primer and a J-beta primer mix. TCRdb re-called the 5' RACE reads through MiXCR, storing one row per CDR3 protein. Counted here are over a million distinct CDR3 sequences, 20% to 25% occurring once; the ten biggest clones make up around 0.75%. Notes on the study in general: Samples with more naive T cells showed higher observed beta diversity. Roughly linear age-related decline in beta diversity appeared, significant by age around 36.

The same specimen was also included in a second study, on T cells of mothers and their children. According to that study: Sequencing got over 9.5 million TCR beta CDR3 reads from each mother and roughly 2.7 million from each child.

The rearrangement uses TRBV7-9 and TRBJ1-1; TRBD1 matches 8 bases. Sequenced sample: blood. The source of this sequence is a girl aged 2-10 years in good health. CDR3 nucleotides: TGTGCCAGCAGCTTCTGGAGGACAGGGATCCCTGAAGCTTTCTTT. This encodes CASSFWRTGIPEAFF. Full variable domain (missing parts from reference TRBV7-9 and TRBJ1-1): DTGVSQNPRHKITKRGQNVTFRCDPISEHNRLYWYRQTLGQGPEFLTYFQNEAQLEKSRLLSDRFSAERPKGSFSTLEIQRTEQGDSAMYLCASSFWRTGIPEAFFGQGTRLTVV.